The 10 T cell receptor beta chains given below trace back to one sample, sequenced in a study of early T cells in non-severe SARS-CoV-2 infection. MiXCR was run by TCRdb on the 5' RACE reads, yielding one entry per CDR3 protein. Seen here are roughly 46,000 distinct CDR3 sequences, 7.1% observed once, and the top ten hold approximately 4.5%. The specimen sequenced was whole blood. The receptors here all came from an adult who was a healthcare worker with PCR-confirmed SARS-CoV-2 infection or an uninfected control (not recorded which).

J is TRBJ2-7 and V is TRBV10-3; TRBD1 might be the D (5 bases). V was trimmed by 0 bases and J by 5 bases, leaving 17 bases between them. This CDR3 is built from 16 residues. Per germline, CDR1 ENHRY and CDR2 SYGVKD. The CDR3 DNA is TGTGCCATCAGTGAGTCCGCGGCAGGGCCTGAAAACGAGCAGTACTTC. Its translation: CAISESAAGPENEQYF.

The CDR3: CASSIHTNTEAFF. The DNA for the CDR3 is TGTGCCAGCAGCATACATACAAACACTGAAGCTTTCTTT. The chain couples TRBV11-2 to TRBJ1-1; D call uncertain. The CDR3 covers 13 residues. V lost 5 bases, J lost 2 bases, and 9 bases lay in between. Per the germline V gene, CDR1 is SGHAT and CDR2 is FQNNGV. Based on the CDR3 plus reference TRBV11-2 and TRBJ1-1, the full variable domain is EAGVAQSPRYKIIEKRQSVAFWCNPISGHATLYWYQQILGQGPKLLIQFQNNGVVDDSQLPKDRFSAERLKGVDSTLKIQPAKLEDSAVYLCASSIHTNTEAFFGQGTRLTVV.

This clonotype was observed many times. As DNA, the CDR3 is TGCGCCAGCAGCTTCGGGACGGTGAACACCGGGGAGCTGTTTTTT. Its protein product is CASSFGTVNTGELFF. The rearrangement links TRBV5-1 to TRBJ2-2, with D tentatively TRBD1 or TRBD2 (5 bases each). Trimming shortened V by 2 bases and J by 1 base, and 9 bases separated the two germline ends. The germline V gene has CDR1 SGHRS and CDR2 YFSETQ. The CDR3 contains 15 residues.

This clonotype was found a few times. V gene TRBV30 combines with J gene TRBJ2-3, with D possibly TRBD2 on 5 matching bases. Germline CDR1 is GTSNPN and CDR2 is SVGIG (reference sequence). CDR3 length equals 14 residues. Trimming took 2 bases from V and 3 from J, leaving 12 bases between them. CDR3 protein: CAWSLGTRTDTQYF. The CDR3 region has the DNA TGTGCCTGGAGTCTAGGAACTAGGACAGATACGCAGTATTTT.

The V gene is TRBV6-2 or TRBV6-3, the J gene TRBJ1-1, with D tentatively TRBD1 (5 bases). The CDR3 runs to 16 residues. Germline assignment: CDR1 MNHEY and CDR2 SVGEGT. The germline V and J ends were trimmed by 2 bases and 2 bases, with 15 bases remaining between them. The CDR3 sequence: CASSYGAGQGNTEAFF. The CDR3 DNA is TGTGCCAGCAGTTACGGGGCTGGGCAGGGAAACACTGAAGCTTTCTTT.

For this clonotype: One end of the junction does not line up with germline, which may come from a read error. The J gene is TRBJ2-2, the V gene TRBV27; D may be TRBD2 (5 bases). CDR1 is MNHEY, CDR2 SMNVEV, per germline (reference sequence). The CDR3 is 14 amino acids. The CDR3 DNA sequence: TGTGCCAGCAGTTTATGGGCATCACTCGGGGAGCTGCTTTTT. Translation: CASSLWASLGELLF.

This clonotype was found many times. This chain connects TRBV6-6 to TRBJ2-7; perhaps D is TRBD1 or TRBD2 (5 bases each). V shed 2 bases and J shed 5 bases, with 16 bases lying between them. The CDR3 totals 15 residues. Germline loops: CDR1 MNHNY, CDR2 SVGAGI (reference sequence). CDR3 nucleotides: TGTGCCAGCAGTTACCGAACAGAGGGCAGGGACGAGCAGTACTTC. It is translated as CASSYRTEGRDEQYF.

This clonotype was seen many times. The chain joins TRBV29-1 to TRBJ2-6; D unclear. The V gene lost 7 bases and the J gene lost 0 bases, with 4 bases spanning the gap. The CDR3 runs 12 residues. Germline V CDR1 and CDR2: SQVTM, ANQGSEA. CDR3 sequence reads: CSADSGANVLTF. The CDR3 DNA sequence: TGCAGCGCGGACTCTGGGGCCAACGTCCTGACTTTC. Full variable domain (missing parts from reference TRBV29-1 and TRBJ2-6): SAVISQKPSRDICQRGTSLTIQCQVDSQVTMMFWYRQQPGQSLTLIATANQGSEATYESGFVIDKFPISRPNLTFSTLTVSNMSPEDSSIYLCSADSGANVLTFGAGSRLTVL.

Concerning this clonotype itself: The final CDR3 position lacks the conserved phenylalanine or tryptophan, pointing to a likely read error. It is unclear where the CDR3 begins or ends on the DNA, so no DNA is shown, and the CDR3 is as TCRdb lists it. This chain uses TRBV7-9 with TRBJ2-3; the tabulated D call, TRBD1, remains unverified against the DNA. 12 amino acids form the CDR3, both terminal residues included. Germline V gene data show CDR1 as SEHNR and CDR2 as FQNEAQ (reference sequence). The chain's CDR3 is CASSLETGRLVI.

This clonotype was counted at least ten times. V gene TRBV25-1 combines with J gene TRBJ2-2; TRBD1 agrees at 12 bases. The CDR3 spans 16 residues. The junction had 5 bases not matched to a gene; V was cut back by 4 bases and J by 5 bases. Germline lookup yields CDR1 MGHDK and CDR2 SYGVNS. As DNA, the CDR3 is TGTGCCAGCAGTGGGGGACAGGGGGCCTGGACCGGGGAGCTGTTTTTT. This codes for CASSGGQGAWTGELFF. Complete variable domain (other parts from reference TRBV25-1 and TRBJ2-2): EADIYQTPRYLVIGTGKKITLECSQTMGHDKMYWYQQDPGMELHLIHYSYGVNSTEKGDLSSESTVSRIRTEHFPLTLESARPSHTSQYLCASSGGQGAWTGELFFGEGSRLTVL.